This TCR beta chain was observed in a study of HIV-infected children after antiretroviral therapy interruption. This sample's treatment: PENTA 11 planned treatment interruption arm or continuous ART arm. There are many counts of this clonotype. RNA-based 3' RACE libraries used unique molecular identifiers. TCRdb independently ran MiXCR on the 3' RACE reads; one entry per CDR3 protein. This sample has over 15,000 distinct CDR3 sequences, with 3.4% found just once. The CDR3 is 14 residues long. The V segment lost 5 bases and the J segment 0 bases; nucleotides outside the gene matches: 2. The receptor was isolated from a child aged 2 to 17 with HIV. The chain joins TRBV12-3 or TRBV12-4 to TRBJ1-2; 8 bases agree with TRBD1. Sequenced material: CD45RA+ CD4+ T cells from PBMCs, taken from a donor given antiretroviral therapy, either interrupted or continuous. Subset: naive CD4+ CD45RA+ CD45RO- T cells. CDR3: CASSPQGANYGYTF. The CDR3 nucleotides are TGTGCCAGCAGTCCACAGGGGGCTAACTATGGCTACACCTTC.